This T cell receptor beta chain was captured in a study of spatial heterogeneity in lung cancer. Sample time point: sample taken at primary tumor resection. Unsorted samples of tumor, nontumor lung or frozen PBMC had their whole RNA sequenced. Each CDR3 protein gets one entry after TCRdb re-called the 5' RACE reads with MiXCR. The data contain over 75,000 distinct CDR3 sequences, approximately 21% of them seen just once; the ten biggest clones take up roughly 6.2%. Germline V CDR1 and CDR2: KGHDR, SFDVKD. This CDR3 has 12 residues. V lost 4 bases to trimming and J lost 5 bases, with 5 bases between them.

This specimen was PBMCs, taken at surgery. The clonotype originates from a male donor with early-stage non-small cell lung cancer. The chain is built from TRBV24-1 and TRBJ1-5, with D unclear. CDR3 nucleotide sequence: TGTGCCACCAGTGACCGACATCAGCCCCAGCATTTT. As protein: CATSDRHQPQHF.